This TCR beta chain was retrieved from a study of identical twins' blood T cells. V was trimmed by 0 bases and J by 3 bases, leaving 12 bases between them. This CDR3 spans 15 amino acids. Germline loops: CDR1 SGDLS, CDR2 YYNGEE. Using its own MiXCR run on the 5' RACE reads, TCRdb lists one record per CDR3 protein. The repertoire holds 350,000 to 400,000 distinct CDR3 sequences, roughly 27% seen once, with 6.1% in the top ten. This chain connects TRBV9 to TRBJ1-1, with a tentative D call TRBD1 (5 bases). Specimen: PBMCs. The TCR sequence derives from a woman aged 18-55 years in good health. The chain's CDR3 is CASSVAAGRDTEAFF. CDR3 nucleotide sequence: TGTGCCAGCAGCGTAGCGGCAGGGAGGGACACTGAAGCTTTCTTT.